The 7 T cell receptor beta chains reported below all come from one sample, sequenced in a study of blood T cell repertoires in COVID-19. Libraries were prepared by immunoSEQ multiplex PCR; TCRdb keeps only in-frame clonotypes and omits some of them. The repertoire holds fewer than 250,000 clones, with around 83% as singletons. The sample taken for sequencing was peripheral blood. All receptors derive from a woman in her fifties or sixties with acute or convalescent COVID-19.

The chain couples TRBV7-3 to TRBJ1-2; 10 bases line up with TRBD1. The CDR3 sequence is 13 residues long. V was pared by 4 bases and J by 8 bases, with 4 bases of the junction left unmatched. Germline CDR1 and CDR2: SGHTA and FQGTGA. CDR3 in amino acids: CASSSTGGKGYTF. DNA of the CDR3: TGTGCCAGCAGCTCGACAGGGGGCAAAGGCTACACCTTC. Based on the CDR3 plus reference TRBV7-3 and TRBJ1-2, the full variable domain is GAGVSQTPSNKVTEKGKYVELRCDPISGHTALYWYRQSLGQGPEFLIYFQGTGAADDSGLPNDRFFAVRPEGSVSTLKIQRTERGDSAVYLCASSSTGGKGYTFGSGTRLTVV.

The chain couples TRBV6-5 to TRBJ1-1; maybe TRBD1 (5 bases). Germline V gene lookup returns CDR1 MNHEY and CDR2 SVGAGI. CDR3 size: 12 residues. V gave up 6 bases and J gave up 6 bases, with 11 bases separating them. The CDR3 nucleotides are TGTGCCAGCAGAGTCCAGGGCGCTGAAGCTTTCTTT. It specifies CASRVQGAEAFF.

The rearrangement links TRBV6-5 to TRBJ2-2, with D hard to call. This CDR3 is built from 14 residues. The germline gives CDR1 MNHEY, CDR2 SVGAGI. V lost 9 bases and J 4 bases, leaving 15 bases between the germline ends. The CDR3 loop reads CASSRIETTGELFF. CDR3 bases: TGTGCCAGTTCCAGGATAGAGACCACCGGGGAGCTGTTTTTT.

This clone was picked up one time. J is TRBJ2-3 and V is TRBV7-9; weak D call: TRBD2 (6 bases). Germline V gene lookup returns CDR1 SEHNR and CDR2 FQNEAQ (reference sequence). Trimming shortened V by 5 bases and J by 4 bases, and 13 bases separated the two germline ends. The CDR3 contains 14 residues. CDR3 nucleotides: TGTGCCAGCAGCGAGGGACGCGGGGCAGATACGCAGTATTTT. Its protein is CASSEGRGADTQYF.

The V call is TRBV10-1, the J call TRBJ2-1; TRBD2 aligns across 9 bases. The trim removed 3 bases at V and 0 bases at J, leaving 0 bases unmatched. This CDR3 comprises 15 residues. CDR1 and CDR2 (germline): WNHNN, SYGVQD (reference sequence). CDR3: CASSDSGSSYNEQFF. The CDR3 DNA follows: TGCGCCAGCAGTGATAGCGGGAGCTCCTACAATGAGCAGTTCTTC.

The chain is built from TRBV3-1 (or the pseudogene TRBV3-2) and TRBJ1-6; D gene ambiguous. V gave up 1 base and J gave up 6 bases, with 7 bases separating them. The CDR3 is 14 residues long. The germline gives CDR1 LGHDT, CDR2 YNNKEL (reference sequence). As DNA, the CDR3 is TGTGCCAGCAGCCAAGTGGAGGGTAATTCACCCCTCCACTTT. Protein product: CASSQVEGNSPLHF.

This rearrangement joins TRBV3-1 (or the pseudogene TRBV3-2) to TRBJ2-7; D unresolved. This CDR3 is 12 amino acids long. Germline values: CDR1 LGHDT, CDR2 YNNKEL (reference sequence). V gave up 4 bases and J gave up 3 bases, with 7 bases separating them. CDR3 bases: TGTGCCAGCAGCCGCGAGGTCTACGAGCAGTACTTC. It is translated as CASSREVYEQYF.